These 30 T cell receptor beta chains were all obtained from the same sample, sequenced in a study of T cell repertoires in cytomegalovirus infection. MiXCR was run by TCRdb on the reads, yielding one entry per CDR3 protein. The repertoire consists of roughly 230,000 distinct CDR3 sequences, with 20% to 25% occurring once and the leading ten covering around a sixth. The sample comprised CD8+ T cells from PBMCs. Receptors were obtained from a human donor in good health (CMV status not recorded). Some clones in this sample may be carry-over from other donors' samples.

This clonotype showed up just a few times. The rearrangement uses TRBV6-1 and TRBJ1-1; D not resolved. Trimming removed 0 bases from V and 0 bases from J, with 8 bases in between. CDR1 is MNHNS, CDR2 SASEGT, per germline. There are 15 residues in the CDR3. The CDR3: CASSEALGMNTEAFF. The CDR3 nucleotides are TGTGCCAGCAGTGAAGCGCTCGGGATGAACACTGAAGCTTTCTTT.

This clonotype has a handful of counts. The V gene is TRBV20-1, the J gene TRBJ2-7; 14 bases align to TRBD2. The CDR3 is 17 residues long. With 3 bases clipped from V and 1 base from J, the junction kept 8 bases outside the gene matches. CDR1 is DFQATT and CDR2 is SNEGSKA in the germline V gene (reference sequence). CDR3 protein: CSARGTSGGRVSYEQYF. CDR3 DNA sequence: TGCAGTGCTAGGGGGACTAGCGGGGGACGGGTATCCTACGAGCAGTACTTC.

This clonotype was seen repeatedly, ten times or more. The rearrangement uses TRBV7-8 and TRBJ2-2; TRBD2 matches at 11 bases. The germline CDR1 and CDR2 sequences are SGHVS and FQNEAQ. The CDR3 extends over 17 amino acids. V lost 4 bases, J lost 3 bases, and 7 bases stayed unmatched. CDR3 sequence (DNA): TGTGCCAGCAGCTCCCCCTCTAGCGGGGGGTACACCGGGGAGCTGTTTTTT. Translation: CASSSPSSGGYTGELFF. The variable domain in full, completed from reference TRBV7-8 and TRBJ2-2, reads GAGVSQSPRYKVAKRGQDVALRCDPISGHVSLFWYQQALGQGPEFLTYFQNEAQLDKSGLPSDRFFAERPEGSVSTLKIQRTQQEDSAVYLCASSSPSSGGYTGELFFGEGSRLTVL.

The chain is built from TRBV7-6 and TRBJ2-5, with D unclear. V was trimmed by 5 bases and J by 0 bases, leaving 4 bases between them. The CDR3 covers 12 residues. Germline assignment: CDR1 SGHVS and CDR2 FNYEAQ. Here the CDR3 reads CASSKYQETQYF. The CDR3 DNA sequence: TGTGCCAGCAGCAAGTACCAAGAGACCCAGTACTTC.

The chain joins TRBV29-1 to TRBJ2-7; TRBD1 aligns across 8 bases. The length of the CDR3 is 16 residues. V was clipped by 4 bases and J by 2 bases; unmatched bases: 13. Germline lookup yields CDR1 SQVTM and CDR2 ANQGSEA. The DNA of the CDR3 is TGCAGCGTTGCCCCTCCCGGGACAGGAGGACCCTACGAGCAGTACTTC. Translated, it gives CSVAPPGTGGPYEQYF.

Many counts were recorded for this clonotype. This chain joins TRBV12-3 or TRBV12-4 and TRBJ1-6; D is unresolved. The CDR3 length is 15 residues. Trimming took 3 bases from V and 2 from J, leaving 8 bases between them. CDR3: CASSLAVTYNSPLHF. CDR3 coding DNA: TGTGCCAGCAGTTTGGCAGTTACCTATAATTCACCCCTCCACTTT.

The gene calls are TRBV7-9 and TRBJ2-6; D unclear. The V gene lost 2 bases and the J gene lost 1 base, with 6 bases spanning the gap. The CDR3 covers 15 residues. Germline CDR1 is SEHNR and CDR2 is FQNEAQ (reference sequence). CDR3 sequence (DNA): TGTGCCAGCAGCTTATCAGGATCTGGGGCCAACGTCCTGACTTTC. Its protein is CASSLSGSGANVLTF. Full variable domain (remainder filled in from reference TRBV7-9 and TRBJ2-6): DTGVSQNPRHKITKRGQNVTFRCDPISEHNRLYWYRQTLGQGPEFLTYFQNEAQLEKSRLLSDRFSAERPKGSFSTLEIQRTEQGDSAMYLCASSLSGSGANVLTFGAGSRLTVL.

The V and J genes are TRBV2 and TRBJ2-2, with unresolved D. Germline V lookup: CDR1 SNHLY, CDR2 FYNNEI. This CDR3 is 16 amino acids long. V lost 2 bases and J 4 bases, leaving 14 bases between the germline ends. CDR3 protein: CASSEYLWVGTGELFF. CDR3 DNA sequence: TGTGCCAGCAGTGAATATCTTTGGGTCGGCACCGGGGAGCTGTTTTTT.

This chain connects TRBV6-8 to TRBJ1-1; 8 bases are a match to TRBD1. The CDR3 consists of 17 residues. Germline V gives CDR1 MNHGY, CDR2 SAAAGT. Trimming took 7 bases from V and 1 from J; bases not matched to a gene: 14. DNA for the CDR3: TGTGCCAGCACCTCTACAGGGGGATTTTCGGGGAACACTGAAGCTTTCTTT. Protein: CASTSTGGFSGNTEAFF.

The V gene is TRBV28, the J gene TRBJ2-3, with D perhaps being TRBD1 or TRBD2 (5 bases each). This CDR3 has 14 amino acids. V was clipped by 6 bases and J by 0 bases, with 10 bases between them. CDR1 is MDHEN and CDR2 is SYDVKM in the germline V gene. The CDR3: CASSPRDSTDTQYF. In nucleotides, the CDR3 is TGTGCCAGCAGCCCACGGGACAGCACAGATACGCAGTATTTT.

This clonotype was seen repeatedly, ten times or more. J is TRBJ1-2 and V is TRBV7-2; 7 bases are a match to TRBD1. Per germline, CDR1 SGHTA and CDR2 FQGNSA. Trimming cost V 0 bases and J 3 bases; bases outside gene matches: 7. This CDR3 is built from 16 residues. CDR3 sequence reads: CASSLASTGADYGYTF. CDR3 DNA sequence: TGTGCCAGCAGCTTAGCCTCAACAGGGGCCGACTATGGCTACACCTTC.

This clonotype turned up a few times. V and J are TRBV12-3 or TRBV12-4 and TRBJ2-3; D is perhaps TRBD2 (6 bases). The CDR3 extends over 16 amino acids. V lost 4 bases and J lost 1, with 15 bases in between. In nucleotides, the CDR3 is TGTGCCAGCAGTTCACCCAAGGGCGGGGGCACAGATACGCAGTATTTT. It yields the protein CASSSPKGGGTDTQYF.

In DNA, the CDR3 is TGTGCCAGCAGCTTTGTAGCGGGGGGCCAAGAGACCCAGTACTTC. This encodes CASSFVAGGQETQYF. The chain combines TRBV5-4 with TRBJ2-5; 10 bases fit TRBD2. Unmatched junction bases numbered 2, after V lost 2 bases and J lost 1 base. There are 15 residues in the CDR3. Per germline, CDR1 SGHNT and CDR2 YYREEE (reference sequence). Based on the CDR3 plus reference TRBV5-4 and TRBJ2-5, the full variable domain is ETGVTQSPTHLIKTRGQQVTLRCSSQSGHNTVSWYQQALGQGPQFIFQYYREEENGRGNFPPRFSGLQFPNYSSELNVNALELDDSALYLCASSFVAGGQETQYFGPGTRLLVL.

The V call is TRBV5-1, the J call TRBJ2-3; 12 positions match TRBD2. Germline-derived CDR1 and CDR2 are SGHRS and YFSETQ. The CDR3 length is 16 residues. Trimming removed 4 bases from V and 5 bases from J; junction bases left unmatched: 8. DNA for the CDR3: TGCGCCAGCAGCCCTTCTAGCGGGGGGGCCGGAGATACGCAGTATTTT. Translated: CASSPSSGGAGDTQYF.

There are many counts of this clonotype. The chain has TRBV7-2 and TRBJ2-7; D is perhaps TRBD1 or TRBD2 (6 bases each). The CDR3 is made up of 14 amino acids. Per germline, CDR1 SGHTA and CDR2 FQGNSA. Trimming shortened V by 2 bases and J by 1 base, and 9 bases separated the two germline ends. CDR3: CASSLRGPSYEQYF. The CDR3, as DNA: TGTGCCAGCAGCTTACGGGGGCCTTCCTACGAGCAGTACTTC.

This clonotype was seen a handful of times. The rearrangement uses TRBV28 and TRBJ1-1; possibly TRBD1 for D (5 bases). This CDR3 contains 17 residues. The V and J ends lost 0 bases and 1 base respectively, with 15 bases between them. Germline V gene lookup returns CDR1 MDHEN and CDR2 SYDVKM. CDR3 protein: CASSLWPGSRGNTEAFF. DNA for the CDR3: TGTGCCAGCAGTTTATGGCCGGGGTCAAGGGGGAACACTGAAGCTTTCTTT.

The chain has TRBV7-2 and TRBJ2-1; 10 positions match TRBD2. Trimming cost V 5 bases and J 5 bases; bases outside gene matches: 6. Germline CDR1 is SGHTA and CDR2 is FQGNSA. The length of the CDR3 is 15 residues. In DNA, the CDR3 is TGTGCCAGCAGCCTAAGGACTAGCGGCCACAATGAGCAGTTCTTC. As protein: CASSLRTSGHNEQFF. The variable domain in full, completed from reference TRBV7-2 and TRBJ2-1, reads GAGVSQSPSNKVTEKGKDVELRCDPISGHTALYWYRQSLGQGLEFLIYFQGNSAPDKSGLPSDRFSAERTGGSVSTLTIQRTQQEDSAVYLCASSLRTSGHNEQFFGPGTRLTVL.

The J gene is TRBJ1-2, the V gene TRBV29-1, with 7 bases that match TRBD1. Trimming removed 6 bases from V and 8 bases from J; junction bases left unmatched: 9. The V gene's germline CDR1 is SQVTM and CDR2 ANQGSEA. The CDR3 has 12 residues. CDR3 sequence: CSVNRGQEGYTF. CDR3 in DNA: TGCAGCGTAAACAGGGGCCAGGAAGGCTACACCTTC.

This clonotype was recorded at least ten times. The CDR3 DNA reads TGTGCCAGCAGCTTCCCCACCGGGGGCCAGCCCCAGCATTTT. Translated, it gives CASSFPTGGQPQHF. This chain links TRBV7-2 with TRBJ1-5; possibly TRBD1 for D (6 bases). The V gene's germline CDR1 is SGHTA and CDR2 FQGNSA. The CDR3 contains 14 residues. With 3 bases removed from V and 7 bases from J, the gap between germline ends came to 13 bases.

V gene TRBV28 combines with J gene TRBJ2-7; 9 positions match TRBD1. This CDR3 has 15 amino acids. With 2 bases clipped from V and 5 bases from J, the junction kept 7 bases outside the gene matches. CDR1 is MDHEN and CDR2 is SYDVKM in the germline V gene. CDR3 coding DNA: TGTGCCAGCAGTTTAGGCTGGGACAGGGACGACGAGCAGTACTTC. Protein product: CASSLGWDRDDEQYF. The variable domain in full, completed from reference TRBV28 and TRBJ2-7, reads DVKVTQSSRYLVKRTGEKVFLECVQDMDHENMFWYRQDPGLGLRLIYFSYDVKMKEKGDIPEGYSVSREKKERFSLILESASTNQTSMYLCASSLGWDRDDEQYFGPGTRLTVT.

This clonotype was counted only a few times. The rearrangement joins TRBV7-6 to TRBJ2-1; unclear D gene. The germline gives CDR1 SGHVS, CDR2 FNYEAQ. The CDR3 totals 12 residues. Trimming stripped 4 bases from V and 5 bases from J, with 6 bases between. This chain's CDR3 is CASSSVNNEQFF. CDR3 in DNA: TGTGCCAGCAGCTCAGTTAACAATGAGCAGTTCTTC. The full variable domain, its missing parts supplied by reference TRBV7-6 and TRBJ2-1, is GAGVSQSPRYKVTKRGQDVALRCDPISGHVSLYWYRQALGQGPEFLTYFNYEAQQDKSGLPNDRFSAERPEGSISTLTIQRTEQRDSAMYRCASSSVNNEQFFGPGTRLTVL.

J is TRBJ2-7 and V is TRBV2, with 16 bases lining up with TRBD2. Trimming cost V 7 bases and J 7 bases; bases outside gene matches: 16. The CDR3 sequence is 18 residues long. CDR1 and CDR2 from the germline V gene are SNHLY and FYNNEI. The CDR3 region has the DNA TGTGCCAGCACTGGTTATGGGACTAGCGGGGGGGCGAGGATTGAGCAGTACTTC. Its translation is CASTGYGTSGGARIEQYF.

The rearrangement uses TRBV25-1 and TRBJ2-7; 8 positions match TRBD1. CDR3 length: 14 amino acids. In germline, CDR1 is MGHDK, CDR2 SYGVNS. Unmatched junction bases numbered 6, after V lost 3 bases and J lost 5 bases. This CDR3 is CASSDSDRAHEQYF. DNA of the CDR3: TGTGCCAGCAGTGATTCGGACAGGGCCCACGAGCAGTACTTC.

The V call is TRBV7-9, the J call TRBJ2-7; maybe TRBD2 (5 bases). The CDR3 totals 13 residues. Germline V gene sequence: CDR1 SEHNR, CDR2 FQNEAQ (reference sequence). V gave up 1 base and J gave up 7 bases, with 11 bases separating them. CDR3 nucleotides: TGTGCCAGCAGCTTAGAAAAAGGAGGTGAGCAGTACTTC. Protein product: CASSLEKGGEQYF.

This clonotype was seen many times. The gene calls are TRBV7-8 and TRBJ2-1, with unresolved D. Looked up from germline, CDR1 is SGHVS and CDR2 is FQNEAQ. Trimming left V 1 base short and J 4 bases short, with 14 bases between. The CDR3 consists of 16 residues. DNA for the CDR3: TGTGCCAGCAGCTTAGTTCCGGGCGAATCGTACAATGAGCAGTTCTTC. Translation: CASSLVPGESYNEQFF.

The table lists this clonotype with a few counts. V usage is TRBV9 and J usage is TRBJ1-1; D unclear. Deletions cut 2 bases from V and 6 bases from J, with 11 bases between. The CDR3 totals 13 residues. Germline assignment: CDR1 SGDLS and CDR2 YYNGEE. CDR3 sequence: CASSVTVASEAFF. The CDR3 nucleotides read TGTGCCAGCAGCGTCACAGTGGCCTCTGAAGCTTTCTTT.

The V gene is TRBV6-5, the J gene TRBJ1-6, with D unresolved. The CDR3 has 12 amino acids. Germline assignment: CDR1 MNHEY and CDR2 SVGAGI. Trimming removed 0 bases at V and 9 bases at J, with 3 bases between. CDR3 in DNA: TGTGCCAGCAGTTACTCGAGTTCACCCCTCCACTTT. It codes for CASSYSSSPLHF.

Turning to this clonotype: This could be a read error, since a much larger clone is one nucleotide away. V and J are TRBV7-9 and TRBJ1-2; perhaps TRBD1 as D (5 bases). This CDR3 has 14 amino acids. V lost 8 bases and J 4 bases, leaving 17 bases between the germline ends. Germline CDR1 reads SEHNR; CDR2 reads FQNEAQ (reference sequence). CDR3 in amino acids: CASCTGQTPYGYTF. The CDR3 region has the DNA TGTGCCAGCTGCACTGGACAAACCCCCTATGGCTACACCTTC.

The chain couples TRBV10-3 to TRBJ1-5, with D possibly TRBD1 on 5 matching bases. CDR3 size: 15 residues. Trimming removed 0 bases from V and 0 bases from J, with 6 bases in between. Germline CDR1 ENHRY, CDR2 SYGVKD. The CDR3 bases are TGTGCCATCAGTGAGTCAGGGGATAGCAATCAGCCCCAGCATTTT. As protein: CAISESGDSNQPQHF.

The genes are TRBV9 and TRBJ2-1, with D tentatively TRBD2 (6 bases). In germline, CDR1 is SGDLS, CDR2 YYNGEE. The CDR3 is 15 residues long. Trimming removed 0 bases from V and 4 bases from J, with 11 bases in between. This CDR3 is CASSVAGEHYNEQFF. In DNA form, the CDR3 reads TGTGCCAGCAGCGTAGCGGGGGAGCATTACAATGAGCAGTTCTTC.